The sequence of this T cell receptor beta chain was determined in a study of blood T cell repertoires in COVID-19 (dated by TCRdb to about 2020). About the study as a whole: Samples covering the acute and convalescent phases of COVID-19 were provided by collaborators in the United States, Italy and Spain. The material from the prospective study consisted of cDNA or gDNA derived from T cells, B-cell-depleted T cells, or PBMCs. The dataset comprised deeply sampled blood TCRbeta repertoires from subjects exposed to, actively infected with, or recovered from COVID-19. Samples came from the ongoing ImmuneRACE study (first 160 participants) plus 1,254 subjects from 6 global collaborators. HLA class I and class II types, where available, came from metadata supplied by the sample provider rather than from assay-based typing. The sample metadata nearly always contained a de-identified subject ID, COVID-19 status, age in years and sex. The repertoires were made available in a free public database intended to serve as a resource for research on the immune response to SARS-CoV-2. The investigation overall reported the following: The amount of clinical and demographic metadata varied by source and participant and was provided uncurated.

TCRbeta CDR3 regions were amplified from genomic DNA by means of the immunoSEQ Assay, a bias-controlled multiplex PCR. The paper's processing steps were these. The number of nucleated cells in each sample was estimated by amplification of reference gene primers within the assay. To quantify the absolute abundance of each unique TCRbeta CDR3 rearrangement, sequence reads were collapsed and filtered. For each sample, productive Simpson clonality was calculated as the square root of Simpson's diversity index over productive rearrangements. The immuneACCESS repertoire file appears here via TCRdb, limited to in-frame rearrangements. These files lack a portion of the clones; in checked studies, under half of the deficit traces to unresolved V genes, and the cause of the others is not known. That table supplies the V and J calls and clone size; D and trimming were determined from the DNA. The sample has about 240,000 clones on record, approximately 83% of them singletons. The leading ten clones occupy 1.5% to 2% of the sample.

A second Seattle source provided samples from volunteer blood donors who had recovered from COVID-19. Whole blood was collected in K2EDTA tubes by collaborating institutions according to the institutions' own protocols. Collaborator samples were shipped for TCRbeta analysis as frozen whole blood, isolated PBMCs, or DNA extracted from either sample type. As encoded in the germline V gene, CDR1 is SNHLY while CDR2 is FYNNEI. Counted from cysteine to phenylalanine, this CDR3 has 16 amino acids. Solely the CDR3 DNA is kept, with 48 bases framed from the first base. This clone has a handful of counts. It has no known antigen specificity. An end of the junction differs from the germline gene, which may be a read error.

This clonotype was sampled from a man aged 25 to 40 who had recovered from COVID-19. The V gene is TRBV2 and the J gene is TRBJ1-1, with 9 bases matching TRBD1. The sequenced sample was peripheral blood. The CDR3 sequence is CASSLPPGTGNPEAFF. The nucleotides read TGTGCCAGCAGTCTACCCCCCGGGACAGGGAACCCTGAAGCTTTCTTT.